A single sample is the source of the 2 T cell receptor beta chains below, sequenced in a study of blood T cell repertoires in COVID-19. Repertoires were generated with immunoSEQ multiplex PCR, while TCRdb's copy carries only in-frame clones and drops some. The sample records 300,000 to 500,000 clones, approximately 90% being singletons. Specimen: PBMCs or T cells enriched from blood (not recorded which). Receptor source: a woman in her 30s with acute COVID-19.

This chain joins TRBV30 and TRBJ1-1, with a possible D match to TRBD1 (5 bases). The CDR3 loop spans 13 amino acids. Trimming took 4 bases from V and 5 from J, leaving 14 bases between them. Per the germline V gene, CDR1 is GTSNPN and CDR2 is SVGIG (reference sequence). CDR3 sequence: CAWNFQGGTEAFF. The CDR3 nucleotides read TGTGCCTGGAACTTTCAGGGAGGTACTGAAGCTTTCTTT.

In nucleotides, the CDR3 is TGTGCCAGCAGCCTACCCCCCTCTAGCGGGGACGACACAGATACGCAGTATTTT. Its protein is CASSLPPSSGDDTDTQYF. This chain joins TRBV4-2 and TRBJ2-3, with 9 bases matching TRBD2. This CDR3 contains 18 residues. Germline-derived CDR1 and CDR2 are LGHNA and YNFKEQ. Trimming cost V 4 bases and J 2 bases; bases outside gene matches: 13.